A selection of T cell receptor beta chains follows, all from one sample in a study of EBV T-cell therapy then PD-1 blockade in nasopharyngeal carcinoma. These TCRs' antigens remain unknown. TCRdb's copy holds only in-frame clones and misses some; the assay was immunoSEQ multiplex PCR. The table has about 23,000 clones, roughly 84% seen once. The material sequenced was CD8+ T cells from blood, taken at approximately day 62 from a patient whose treatment included autologous EBV-specific T cells and nivolumab. These receptor sequences come from a man in his forties with nasopharyngeal carcinoma. Each CDR3 is given with its conserved first and last residue.

TRBJ2-2	TRBV27	CASSPGGILRELFF
TRBJ2-5	TRBV7-2	CASSSTGTGGQETQYF
TRBJ1-2	TRBV6-5	CASSLTVSNYGYTF
TRBJ2-2	TRBV24-1	CATSELAGDTGELFF
TRBJ2-1	TRBV9	CASSAQGYGEQFF
TRBJ1-5	TRBV9	CASSLGGDGQPQHF
TRBJ1-1	TRBV28	CASSSLQGGNTEAFF
TRBJ2-3	TRBV6-2/TRBV6-3	CASSGAVGGGSETDTQYF
TRBJ1-1	TRBV27	CASSPGQGEFGTEAFF
TRBJ2-7	TRBV28	CASSLVAGSYEQYF
TRBJ2-7	TRBV10-3	CAIRPPGQGAHEQYF
TRBJ2-7	TRBV6-2/TRBV6-3	CASSYTSGAYEQYF
TRBJ1-2	TRBV19	CASSISWASNYGYTF
TRBJ2-6	TRBV4-1	CASSQEGFSGANVLTF
TRBJ2-1	TRBV27	CASSLSQGFDNEQFF
TRBJ2-1	TRBV20-1	CSASLPQGAVYNEQFF
TRBJ1-2	TRBV6-2/TRBV6-3	CASSLTVRDTTYGYTF
TRBJ1-5	TRBV7-2	CASSLRLGVPNSNQPQHF
TRBJ1-3	TRBV7-9	CASSSGDSGNTIYF
TRBJ1-1	TRBV11-2	CASSPNLGRRRTEAFF
TRBJ1-1	TRBV9	CASSAPGGGTEAFF
TRBJ2-3	TRBV7-8	CASSLVLAGSTDTQYF
TRBJ1-5	TRBV9	CASGRTGDQPQHF
TRBJ1-2	TRBV19	CASSPPGARYYGYTF
TRBJ1-2	TRBV27	CASSSTGVNGYTF
TRBJ2-7	TRBV7-6	CASSPTQGPTYEQYF
TRBJ1-2	TRBV7-9	CASSFQTEKYGYTF
TRBJ1-6	TRBV27	CASSLSADSPLHF
TRBJ2-5	TRBV7-2	CASSLRDRGLQETQYF
TRBJ2-7	TRBV23-1	CASSQLPMPTGQYF
TRBJ2-5	TRBV12-5	CASGLDRERAQYF